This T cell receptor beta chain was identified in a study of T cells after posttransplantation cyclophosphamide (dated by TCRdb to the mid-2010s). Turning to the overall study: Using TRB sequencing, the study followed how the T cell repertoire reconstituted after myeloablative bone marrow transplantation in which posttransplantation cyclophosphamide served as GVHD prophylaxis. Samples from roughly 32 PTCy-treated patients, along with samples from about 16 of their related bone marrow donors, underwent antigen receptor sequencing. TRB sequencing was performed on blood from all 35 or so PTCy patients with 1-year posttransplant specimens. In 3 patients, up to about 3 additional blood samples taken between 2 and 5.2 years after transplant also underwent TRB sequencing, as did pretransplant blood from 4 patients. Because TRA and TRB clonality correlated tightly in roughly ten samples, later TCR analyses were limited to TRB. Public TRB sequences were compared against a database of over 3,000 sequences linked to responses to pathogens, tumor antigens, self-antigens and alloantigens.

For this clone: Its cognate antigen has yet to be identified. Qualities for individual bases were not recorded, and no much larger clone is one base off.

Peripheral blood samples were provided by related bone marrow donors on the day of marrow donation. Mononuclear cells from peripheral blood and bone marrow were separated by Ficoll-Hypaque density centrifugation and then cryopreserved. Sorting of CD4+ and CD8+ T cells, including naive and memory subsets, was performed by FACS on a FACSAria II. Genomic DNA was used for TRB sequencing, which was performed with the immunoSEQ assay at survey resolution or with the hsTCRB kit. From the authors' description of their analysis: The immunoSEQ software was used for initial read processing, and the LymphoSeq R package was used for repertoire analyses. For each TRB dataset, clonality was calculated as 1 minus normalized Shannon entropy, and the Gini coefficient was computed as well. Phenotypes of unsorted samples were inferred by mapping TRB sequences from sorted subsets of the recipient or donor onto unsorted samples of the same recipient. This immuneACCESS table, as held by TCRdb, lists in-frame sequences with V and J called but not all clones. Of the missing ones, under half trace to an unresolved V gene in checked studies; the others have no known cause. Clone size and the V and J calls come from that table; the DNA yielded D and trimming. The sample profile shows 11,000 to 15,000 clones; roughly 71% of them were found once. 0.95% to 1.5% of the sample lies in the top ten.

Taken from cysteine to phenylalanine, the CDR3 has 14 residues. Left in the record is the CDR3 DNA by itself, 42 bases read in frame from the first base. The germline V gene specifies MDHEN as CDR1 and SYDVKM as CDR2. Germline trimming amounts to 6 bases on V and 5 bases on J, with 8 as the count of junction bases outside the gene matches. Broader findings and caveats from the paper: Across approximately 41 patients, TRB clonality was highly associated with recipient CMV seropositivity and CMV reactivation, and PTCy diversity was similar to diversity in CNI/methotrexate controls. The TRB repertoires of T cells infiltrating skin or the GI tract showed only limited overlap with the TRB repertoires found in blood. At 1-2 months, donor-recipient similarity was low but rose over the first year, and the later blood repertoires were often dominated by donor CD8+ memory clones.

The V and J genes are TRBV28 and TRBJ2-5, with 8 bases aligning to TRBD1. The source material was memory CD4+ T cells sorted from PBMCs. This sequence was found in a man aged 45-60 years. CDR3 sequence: CASRTGGSFETQYF. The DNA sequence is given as TGTGCCAGCAGAACAGGGGGGAGTTTTGAGACCCAGTACTTC.